This T cell receptor (beta chain) was retrieved from a study of T cell responses to AZD1222 COVID-19 vaccine. V was shortened by 5 bases and J by 0 bases, with 11 bases between the two germline ends. The germline V gene has CDR1 SGHRS and CDR2 YFSETQ. The CDR3 totals 14 residues. Sequencing was performed with immunoSEQ multiplex PCR; in TCRdb, only in-frame clones are kept and a portion is missing. The profile shows some 92,000 clones, about 90% of them singletons. As concerns this clone: Its antigen is as yet unknown.

General study findings and limits: Clonal diversity may have been underestimated in mostly white British donors. Every sample of the repertoires postdated the peak T cell response.

This sequence originates from an adult in good health. V and J are TRBV5-1 and TRBJ1-1; D ambiguous. This specimen consisted of peripheral blood, obtained on day 0 of MenACWY control vaccination. DNA for the CDR3: TGCGCCAGCAGGAGTTGGGAAATGAACACTGAAGCTTTCTTT. This gives the protein CASRSWEMNTEAFF. The full variable domain, its missing parts supplied by reference TRBV5-1 and TRBJ1-1, is KAGVTQTPRYLIKTRGQQVTLSCSPISGHRSVSWYQQTPGQGLQFLFEYFSETQRNKGNFPGRFSGRQFSNSRSEMNVSTLELGDSALYLCASRSWEMNTEAFFGQGTRLTVV.